This T cell receptor (beta chain) was captured in a study of OX40 agonist ivuxolimab in advanced cancers. Findings and caveats of the study: The study did not work out the antigen specificity of the expanded peripheral T cells. Low normalized T-cell clonal expansion also characterized some of the nonresponders.

Sampling of blood occurred at baseline, cycle 4 day 1, and cycle 7 day 1. Sequenced by immunoSEQ multiplex PCR; TCRdb stores in-frame clones only, minus some. The table shows 13,000 or so clones, with about 81% occurring only once. This clone appeared once. What it recognizes is unknown. The length of the CDR3 is 14 residues. Germline CDR1 is LNHDA and CDR2 is SQIVND (reference sequence). V was clipped by 7 bases and J by 4 bases, with 16 bases between them. The sequence derives from an adult with an advanced solid tumor such as melanoma, head and neck, liver or kidney cancer. The chain joins TRBV19 to TRBJ1-2, with D perhaps TRBD1 (5 bases). This material consisted of CD4+ or CD8+ T cells sorted from blood, taken in a trial of the OX40 agonist ivuxolimab. The CDR3 here is CASTLQAGIYGYTF. CDR3 bases: TGTGCCAGTACCCTCCAGGCAGGGATCTATGGCTACACCTTC.